Below are 26 T cell receptor beta chains sequenced from a single sample in a study of shared clonotypes between healthy human individuals. The method was immunoSEQ multiplex PCR; TCRdb's version includes in-frame clones alone and lacks a portion of them. Of over a million clones listed, roughly 96% are singletons. Sequenced input: naive CD4+ T cells sorted from blood. Regarding subset: CD45RA+ positively selected. The source is a man aged 25-40 years in good health.

This clone was observed once. V usage is TRBV5-4 and J usage is TRBJ2-3, with 7 nucleotides matching TRBD1. The trim removed 7 bases at V and 2 bases at J, leaving 7 bases unmatched. Germline V gene sequence: CDR1 SGHNT, CDR2 YYREEE (reference sequence). The CDR3 runs to 14 residues. Here the CDR3 reads CASGRQGYTDTQYF. CDR3 in DNA: TGTGCCAGCGGACGACAGGGCTACACAGATACGCAGTATTTT.

CDR3 in amino acids: CASRDRVVREYF. The CDR3 DNA reads TGTGCCAGCAGAGACAGGGTTGTTCGAGAGTACTTC. The rearrangement links TRBV27 to TRBJ2-7; 7 bases align to TRBD1. There are 12 residues in the CDR3. V gave up 6 bases and J gave up 11 bases; unmatched junction bases: 10. Germline CDR1 MNHEY, CDR2 SMNVEV (reference sequence).

J is TRBJ1-1 and V is TRBV2, with D uncertain. V was clipped by 6 bases and J by 4 bases, with 15 bases between them. The CDR3 is made up of 14 amino acids. Germline CDR1 SNHLY, CDR2 FYNNEI. Written as DNA, the CDR3 is TGTGCCAGCAGCAACAGCAAATTGGGCACTGAAGCTTTCTTT. This encodes CASSNSKLGTEAFF.

The V and J genes are TRBV6-1 and TRBJ2-7; TRBD2 matches 10 bases. V shed 5 bases and J 1 base; nucleotides not matched to a gene: 2. This CDR3 contains 14 residues. The V gene's germline CDR1 is MNHNS and CDR2 SASEGT. In DNA, the CDR3 is TGTGCCAGCAGTCCAGCGGGAGGGTCCTACGAGCAGTACTTC. It specifies CASSPAGGSYEQYF.

This sequence joins TRBV6-1 and TRBJ2-7; TRBD2 matches at 8 bases. The ends lost 5 bases at V and 0 bases at J; junction bases unmatched: 6. This CDR3 region has 15 residues. CDR1 and CDR2 from the germline V gene are MNHNS and SASEGT. CDR3 amino acids: CASSRLAGGSYEQYF. The CDR3 DNA follows: TGTGCCAGCAGTCGGCTTGCGGGAGGCTCCTACGAGCAGTACTTC.

The chain combines TRBV23-1 with TRBJ2-3; TRBD2 agrees at 10 bases. TRBV23-1 is reported as an ORF; its role is uncertain. Trimming cost V 7 bases and J 5 bases; bases outside gene matches: 12. The CDR3 extends over 16 amino acids. The CDR3 DNA follows: TGCGCCAGCATAAGATTAGCGGGAGGCTATAGAGATACGCAGTATTTT. Residues: CASIRLAGGYRDTQYF.

The gene calls are TRBV6-1 and TRBJ1-1; 7 nucleotides agree with TRBD1. Germline-derived CDR1 and CDR2 are MNHNS and SASEGT. V gave up 5 bases and J gave up 1 base; unmatched junction bases: 7. CDR3 size: 15 residues. The CDR3 DNA follows: TGTGCCAGCAGTTTTACAGGGGTGCGGAACACTGAAGCTTTCTTT. It specifies CASSFTGVRNTEAFF.

Note on this clone: At one end, the junction sequence differs from germline, possibly due to a read error. The chain's CDR3 is CASSSRLQEAQYF. DNA of the CDR3: TGTGCCAGCTCATCCCGCCTACAAGAGGCCCAGTACTTC. The V gene is TRBV18, the J gene TRBJ2-5, with D unresolved. The CDR3 runs 13 residues. Germline loops: CDR1 KGHSH, CDR2 LQKENI.

The chain uses TRBV11-2 and TRBJ1-1; D uncertain. The CDR3 has 14 residues. V lost 4 bases, J lost 10 bases, and 19 bases lay in between. CDR1 is SGHAT, CDR2 FQNNGV, per germline. CDR3 amino acids: CASSSLGGGWGAFF. The CDR3 DNA reads as TGTGCCAGCAGCTCCCTCGGAGGAGGATGGGGAGCTTTCTTT.

The chain joins TRBV15 to TRBJ1-1; the D is unclear. The CDR3 totals 15 residues. CDR1 is LNHNV, CDR2 YYDKDF, per germline (reference sequence). Trimming removed 0 bases from V and 1 base from J, with 9 bases in between. CDR3 amino acids: CATSRDKTRNTEAFF. The CDR3 DNA is TGTGCCACCAGCAGAGATAAAACCAGGAACACTGAAGCTTTCTTT.

The J gene is TRBJ1-1, the V gene TRBV29-1; 7 positions agree with TRBD1. The CDR3 length is 13 residues. With 4 bases clipped from V and 4 bases from J, the junction kept 6 bases outside the gene matches. CDR1 and CDR2 (germline): SQVTM, ANQGSEA. The CDR3 spells CSVGMQGGTEAFF. CDR3 sequence (DNA): TGCAGCGTTGGAATGCAGGGGGGCACTGAAGCTTTCTTT.

This clone occurred once. CDR3 DNA: TGTGCCAGCAGCGTAGGGGACATAGACACTGAAGCTTTCTTT. It yields the protein CASSVGDIDTEAFF. The chain joins TRBV9 to TRBJ1-1; D might be TRBD1 (6 bases). Between the trimmed V and J ends, which lost 0 bases and 3 bases, there was a span of 9 bases. Germline V gene sequence: CDR1 SGDLS, CDR2 YYNGEE. The CDR3 is made up of 14 amino acids.

The genes are TRBV5-1 and TRBJ1-1, with D unclear. Germline V gene data show CDR1 as SGHRS and CDR2 as YFSETQ. The CDR3 length is 12 residues. V was shortened by 5 bases and J by 1 base, with 6 bases between the two germline ends. The CDR3 sequence: CASREGNTEAFF. As DNA, the CDR3 is TGCGCCAGCAGGGAGGGGAACACTGAAGCTTTCTTT. Supplemented by reference TRBV5-1 and TRBJ1-1, the full variable domain reads KAGVTQTPRYLIKTRGQQVTLSCSPISGHRSVSWYQQTPGQGLQFLFEYFSETQRNKGNFPGRFSGRQFSNSRSEMNVSTLELGDSALYLCASREGNTEAFFGQGTRLTVV.

The gene calls are TRBV4-1 and TRBJ1-1; TRBD1 is a possible D gene (5 bases). Germline values: CDR1 MGHRA, CDR2 YSYEKL. The CDR3 contains 15 residues. The V and J ends lost 0 bases and 1 base respectively, with 9 bases between them. In DNA form, the CDR3 reads TGCGCCAGCAGCCAAGAGGGACGGGGGAACACTGAAGCTTTCTTT. It translates to CASSQEGRGNTEAFF.

This CDR3 is CASSLFGRRTYNEQFF. Here the CDR3 DNA reads TGTGCCAGCAGCTTATTCGGTCGGAGGACCTACAATGAGCAGTTCTTC. The chain joins TRBV7-2 to TRBJ2-1; D is possibly TRBD2 (5 bases). From germline, CDR1 is SGHTA and CDR2 FQGNSA. With 2 bases removed from V and 2 bases from J, the gap between germline ends came to 13 bases. CDR3 size: 16 residues. The complete variable domain, with remaining parts taken from reference TRBV7-2 and TRBJ2-1, reads GAGVSQSPSNKVTEKGKDVELRCDPISGHTALYWYRQSLGQGLEFLIYFQGNSAPDKSGLPSDRFSAERTGGSVSTLTIQRTQQEDSAVYLCASSLFGRRTYNEQFFGPGTRLTVL.

This clone is a singleton in its sample. This chain's CDR3 is CSVSPGTGELFF. The DNA for the CDR3 is TGCAGCGTCTCCCCTGGCACCGGGGAGCTGTTTTTT. This sequence joins TRBV29-1 and TRBJ2-2; D not resolved. The germline V and J ends were trimmed by 6 bases and 4 bases, with 9 bases remaining between them. This CDR3 has 12 residues. The germline V gene encodes CDR1 SQVTM and CDR2 ANQGSEA.

In the case of this clone: The identical CDR3 is also encoded by other nucleotide sequences in the sample. V is TRBV9 and J is TRBJ2-3; 9 bases are shared with TRBD2. Unmatched junction bases numbered 0, after V lost 1 base and J lost 0 bases. This CDR3 is built from 15 residues. Germline CDR1 reads SGDLS; CDR2 reads YYNGEE. This CDR3 is CASSVTSGSTDTQYF. Written as DNA, the CDR3 is TGTGCCAGCAGCGTAACTAGCGGGAGCACAGATACGCAGTATTTT.

This chain links TRBV19 with TRBJ1-3; TRBD1 agrees at 7 bases. J gave up 7 bases and V 10 bases, and 10 bases lay outside the gene matches. The CDR3 loop spans 13 amino acids. CDR1 is LNHDA and CDR2 is SQIVND in the germline V gene (reference sequence). The DNA for the CDR3 is TGTGCCACCGTAGCAGGGGGATTGAACACCATATATTTT. This gives the protein CATVAGGLNTIYF. Filled out from reference TRBV19 and TRBJ1-3, the complete variable domain reads DGGITQSPKYLFRKEGQNVTLSCEQNLNHDAMYWYRQDPGQGLRLIYYSQIVNDFQKGDIAEGYSVSREKKESFPLTVTSAQKNPTAFYLCATVAGGLNTIYFGEGSWLTVV.

The V gene is TRBV11-3, the J gene TRBJ2-1, with TRBD2 matching over 8 bases. V shed 5 bases, J shed 6 bases, and the junction held 9 bases outside the gene matches. Germline V gene sequence: CDR1 SGHNT, CDR2 YENEEA. The CDR3 is made up of 15 amino acids. The CDR3 DNA reads TGTGCCAGCAGCCCATTAGCGGGATGGGGCAATGAGCAGTTCTTC. Translating it yields CASSPLAGWGNEQFF.

The rearrangement links TRBV5-1 to TRBJ2-1; TRBD1 or TRBD2 may be the D gene (5 bases each). Germline CDR1 reads SGHRS; CDR2 reads YFSETQ. V was trimmed by 5 bases and J by 6 bases, leaving 12 bases between them. The CDR3 runs 13 residues. CDR3: CASRPGPTNEQFF. In nucleotides, the CDR3 is TGCGCCAGCAGACCGGGACCCACCAATGAGCAGTTCTTC.

The chain links TRBV5-1 to TRBJ1-5; D is possibly TRBD1 (6 bases). Germline lookup yields CDR1 SGHRS and CDR2 YFSETQ. The length of the CDR3 is 15 residues. With 4 bases removed from V and 5 bases from J, the gap between germline ends came to 16 bases. CDR3 loop: CASSPYGTSDQPQHF. The CDR3, as DNA: TGCGCCAGCAGCCCATACGGGACATCGGATCAGCCCCAGCATTTT.

The chain uses TRBV11-2 and TRBJ2-2, with 13 bases matching TRBD2. The J segment lost 13 bases and the V segment lost 6 bases, leaving 8 bases of the junction unmatched. Germline loops: CDR1 SGHAT, CDR2 FQNNGV. The CDR3 has 14 residues. The CDR3 spells CASRQLAGGFRLFF. CDR3 bases: TGTGCCAGCAGACAACTAGCGGGAGGGTTCAGGCTGTTTTTT.

The CDR3 loop reads CASSLVGGSFTDTQYF. As DNA, the CDR3 is TGCGCCAGCAGCTTGGTGGGCGGGAGTTTTACAGATACGCAGTATTTT. The rearrangement uses TRBV5-1 and TRBJ2-3, with TRBD2 matching 7 bases. This CDR3 is 16 amino acids long. The germline V gene encodes CDR1 SGHRS and CDR2 YFSETQ. The trim removed 0 bases at V and 3 bases at J, leaving 7 bases unmatched.

This chain uses TRBV10-3 with TRBJ2-1; 9 bases align to TRBD2. CDR3 length: 15 residues. The germline V gene has CDR1 ENHRY and CDR2 SYGVKD. The junction had 9 bases not matched to a gene; V was cut back by 5 bases and J by 7 bases. CDR3 nucleotide sequence: TGTGCCATCAGTCCTATTAGCGGGAGAGGAAATGAGCAGTTCTTC. Its protein product is CAISPISGRGNEQFF.

This clone was observed a single time. The rearrangement joins TRBV5-5 to TRBJ2-5; D may be TRBD1 or TRBD2 (5 bases each). The CDR3 runs to 16 residues. Looked up from germline, CDR1 is SGHKS and CDR2 is YYEKEE (reference sequence). Trimming cost V 1 base and J 1 base, with 14 bases left between them. Here the CDR3 DNA reads TGTGCCAGCAGCTTGTGGCCACGAGGGGCCCAAGAGACCCAGTACTTC. Translated, it gives CASSLWPRGAQETQYF.

The chain carries TRBV2 and TRBJ2-6; 7 bases align to TRBD2. CDR1 SNHLY and CDR2 FYNNEI come from the germline V gene. Losses at the gene ends were 5 bases for V and 0 bases for J; bases not matched to a gene: 19. The length of the CDR3 is 21 residues. The CDR3 DNA reads as TGTGCCAGCAGTAGAAGCAATAGCCGGCCTAGCGGTTTCTCTGGGGCCAACGTCCTGACTTTC. Amino acid sequence: CASSRSNSRPSGFSGANVLTF.